Listed below are T cell receptor beta chains from one sample, sequenced in a study of blood T cell repertoires in COVID-19. Sequenced by immunoSEQ multiplex PCR; TCRdb stores in-frame clones only, minus some. Here the sample spans around 250,000 clones, roughly nine tenths being singletons. Sequencing used PBMCs or T cells enriched from blood (not recorded which). These receptors were obtained from a human donor in a cohort exposed to, infected with or recovered from COVID-19 (not recorded which). The donor label of this sample is uncertain. Each CDR3 is given with its conserved first and last residue. A D gene is named only where the DNA matches it firmly. Expanded clones get a size class; other rows say once, few or many, or leave the size out.

j_call d_call clone_size v_call cdr3_nt cdr3_aa
TRBJ1-2 NA NA TRBV19 TGTGCCAGTAGTCGGGGGTTCGGCTATGGCTACACCTTC CASSRGFGYGYTF
TRBJ1-2 TRBD1 NA TRBV5-1 TGCGCCAGCAGCTTGACCCCACCCGGGACAGGGGCGTCTGGCTACACCTTC CASSLTPPGTGASGYTF
TRBJ1-1 NA once TRBV7-8 TGTGCCAGCACCCCGGAAGGATGGCGGACTGAAGCTTTCTTT CASTPEGWRTEAFF
TRBJ2-5 TRBD1 NA TRBV7-8 TGTGCCAGCAGCTTAGCCCGGGACAGGGGGTGGGAGACCCAGTACTTC CASSLARDRGWETQYF
TRBJ2-5 NA NA TRBV7-8 TGTGCCAGCAGCCCTCCTGAGGAGGGGGAGACCCAGTACTTC CASSPPEEGETQYF
TRBJ1-5 NA NA TRBV28 TGTGCCAGCAGTTACAGGGACCAGCCCCAGCATTTT CASSYRDQPQHF
TRBJ1-2 NA NA TRBV4-1 TGCGCCAGCAGCCAATTAGAGGGCGGCGACTATGGCTACACCTTC CASSQLEGGDYGYTF
TRBJ1-4 NA once TRBV14 TGTGCCAGCAGCCAAGAAATGGGGGGGCTGGGAAAACTGTTTTTT CASSQEMGGLGKLFF
TRBJ1-3 NA NA TRBV7-7 TGTGCCAGCAGCTTAAACCAGGCTTCTGGAAACACCATATATTTT CASSLNQASGNTIYF
TRBJ2-7 NA NA TRBV25-1 TGTGCCAGCAGTGAATTCCCCCCGGTGACAGAAGACGAGCAGTACTTC CASSEFPPVTEDEQYF
TRBJ1-1 NA NA TRBV21-1 TGTGCCAGCAGCAAAGTGAGGGAATGGACAGGGAGTAATGGAACTGAAGCTTTCTTT CASSKVREWTGSNGTEAFF
TRBJ2-3 TRBD2 NA TRBV7-9 TGTGCCAGCAGCTCTCCGGGGGGGCGGACAGATACGCAGTATTTT CASSSPGGRTDTQYF
TRBJ1-2 NA NA TRBV18 TGTGCCAGCTCACTTACAGATTCCGTAAACTATGGCTACACCTTC CASSLTDSVNYGYTF
TRBJ1-6 TRBD1 NA TRBV6-5 TGTGCCAGCACCTCGGGACAGTCGATGTCACCCCTCCACTTT CASTSGQSMSPLHF
TRBJ1-2 NA NA TRBV30 TGTGCCTGGAGTACCGGGCCGTGGACTTTC CAWSTGPWTF
TRBJ1-5 TRBD1 NA TRBV6-1 TGTGCCAGCAGTGAAGGACGACAGGGGTTGGAGCCCCAGCATTTT CASSEGRQGLEPQHF
TRBJ1-1 NA NA TRBV21-1 TGTGCCAGCAGCTTACACAGGCGCTTGAACACTGAAGCTTTCTTT CASSLHRRLNTEAFF
TRBJ2-5 NA NA TRBV7-6 TGTGCCAGCAGCTTAGGGGCAGAAAGCCAAGAGACCCAGTACTTC CASSLGAESQETQYF
TRBJ2-1 TRBD2 NA TRBV19 TGTGCCAGTAGCCGGGGGGGCGACTCCTACAATGAGCAGTTCTTC CASSRGGDSYNEQFF
TRBJ1-2 NA NA TRBV7-2 TGTGCCAGCAGCCTACCTGGGGCCCCCTATGGCTACACCTTC CASSLPGAPYGYTF
TRBJ2-5 TRBD2 NA TRBV9 TGTGCCAGCAGCCCTAGCGGGGGGACTCCTGAGACCCAGTACTTC CASSPSGGTPETQYF
TRBJ1-1 NA NA TRBV6-2/TRBV6-3 TGTGCCAGCAGCCCCCCGGGACAGAACACTGAAGCTTTCTTT CASSPPGQNTEAFF
TRBJ2-7 TRBD2 NA TRBV7-2 TGTGCCAGCAGCTTAGTCCGGGGGGGATACGAGCAGTACTTC CASSLVRGGYEQYF
TRBJ1-1 NA NA TRBV4-3 TGCGCCAGCAGCTTTGGACCGGGGACTGAAGCTTTCTTT CASSFGPGTEAFF
TRBJ1-1 NA NA TRBV11-2 TGTGCCAGCAGCTCCGGACATCTTAACACTGAAGCTTTCTTT CASSSGHLNTEAFF
TRBJ2-7 TRBD1 NA TRBV3-1/TRBV3-2 TGTGCCAGCAGCCAGACGGGACAGGGCTACGAGCAGTACTTC CASSQTGQGYEQYF
TRBJ1-3 NA NA TRBV12-5 TGTGCTAGTGGTTTCACAGGGAGCTCTGGAAACACCATATATTTT CASGFTGSSGNTIYF
TRBJ2-1 TRBD2 few TRBV5-1 TGCGCCAGCAGCTTGGGACTAGCGGCCAGCTCCTACAATGAGCAGTTCTTC CASSLGLAASSYNEQFF
TRBJ1-2 TRBD1 NA TRBV5-4 TGTGCCTTACACCCCAGGGGGCGCGACTATGGCTACACCTTC CALHPRGRDYGYTF
TRBJ2-3 NA NA TRBV19 TGTGCCAGTAGCCCCTCGGGGGGCAGGGCAGATACGCAGTATTTT CASSPSGGRADTQYF
TRBJ1-5 NA NA TRBV4-1 TGCGCCAGCAGCCAAGGATTTGCAGGGAATCAGCCCCAGCATTTT CASSQGFAGNQPQHF